One and the same sample provided the 18 T cell receptor beta chains below, sequenced in a study of blood T cells in healthy people across ages. A second about 7 to 11 cycle PCR used barcoded and J-beta primers. From the 5' RACE reads, TCRdb called clonotypes with MiXCR, one entry per CDR3 protein. The data contain roughly 1.4 million distinct CDR3 sequences, roughly 64% of them singletons. Material for sequencing was blood. The receptors were sampled from a man aged 18 to 30 in good health.

The chain employs TRBV20-1 and TRBJ2-3; no clear D. Trimming took off 1 base at V and 5 bases at J, with 4 bases between the two ends. CDR3 size: 11 residues. Germline-derived CDR1 and CDR2 are DFQATT and SNEGSKA (reference sequence). This CDR3 is CSARAQDTQYF. DNA of the CDR3: TGCAGTGCTAGAGCCCAAGATACGCAGTATTTT.

The V gene is TRBV20-1, the J gene TRBJ2-7; tentative D call: TRBD1 (6 bases). Trimming removed 6 bases at V and 5 bases at J, with 17 bases between. The CDR3 is 13 residues long. From germline, CDR1 is DFQATT and CDR2 SNEGSKA (reference sequence). The CDR3 DNA reads as TGCAGTGCGGAAGACAGGTGGGGTCACGAGCAGTACTTC. Translated, it gives CSAEDRWGHEQYF.

The rearrangement joins TRBV7-9 to TRBJ2-1, with 13 nucleotides matching TRBD2. The CDR3 contains 15 residues. Germline V gene sequence: CDR1 SEHNR, CDR2 FQNEAQ (reference sequence). The ends lost 6 bases at V and 8 bases at J; junction bases unmatched: 7. CDR3 loop: CASRGLAGPSYEQFF. DNA of the CDR3: TGTGCCAGCAGGGGACTAGCGGGACCTTCGTATGAGCAGTTCTTC.

The chain links TRBV25-1 to TRBJ1-4; 10 bases match TRBD1. The V and J ends lost 2 bases and 5 bases, in that order; junction bases with no gene match: 5. Germline V gives CDR1 MGHDK, CDR2 SYGVNS. This CDR3 is 16 amino acids long. CDR3 nucleotide sequence: TGTGCCAGCAGTGAACGACAGGGGGCGAAGAATGAAAAACTGTTTTTT. It is translated as CASSERQGAKNEKLFF.

This clonotype has just one count. The chain joins TRBV20-1 to TRBJ2-5; 7 positions agree with TRBD2. With 6 bases clipped from V and 9 bases from J, the junction kept 19 bases outside the gene matches. The CDR3 length is 15 residues. Germline values: CDR1 DFQATT, CDR2 SNEGSKA (reference sequence). The CDR3, as DNA: TGCAGTGCCCCCCTCCCGAGACTAGCTAGCGAGGCCCAGTACTTC. Translated: CSAPLPRLASEAQYF.

This clonotype was found once. The chain links TRBV7-2 to TRBJ1-1; 8 nucleotides align to TRBD1. The CDR3 totals 17 residues. Per germline, CDR1 SGHTA and CDR2 FQGNSA. J lost 4 bases, V lost 0 bases, and 10 bases had no gene match. CDR3 sequence: CASSLAPLQGVGTEAFF. CDR3 nucleotide sequence: TGTGCCAGCAGCTTAGCTCCTTTACAGGGGGTAGGCACTGAAGCTTTCTTT.

The chain is built from TRBV20-1 and TRBJ2-5; 8 bases match TRBD2. From germline, CDR1 is DFQATT and CDR2 SNEGSKA (reference sequence). This CDR3 has 11 amino acids. Written as DNA, the CDR3 is TGCAGCGGGGGGGCCGGGAAGACCCAGTACTTC. It translates to CSGGAGKTQYF.

V usage is TRBV15 and J usage is TRBJ2-1, with D possibly TRBD1 on 5 matching bases. Germline V lookup: CDR1 LNHNV, CDR2 YYDKDF (reference sequence). The CDR3 runs 14 residues. V was pared by 8 bases and J by 5 bases, with 16 bases between. CDR3 residues: CATDSKLYDNEQFF. The CDR3 DNA follows: TGTGCCACCGACAGTAAGCTATATGACAATGAGCAGTTCTTC.

The V call is TRBV24-1, the J call TRBJ2-7, with D possibly being TRBD1 (6 bases). The V gene lost 3 bases and the J gene lost 3 bases, with 17 bases spanning the gap. The germline gives CDR1 KGHDR, CDR2 SFDVKD. This CDR3 spans 16 amino acids. The CDR3 DNA is TGTGCCACCAGTGATGTTACCGGGACATCGGTCTACGAGCAGTACTTC. Translated, it gives CATSDVTGTSVYEQYF.

The rearrangement joins TRBV9 to TRBJ2-7, with D tentatively TRBD1 or TRBD2 (5 bases each). V was cut by 4 bases and J by 2 bases, with 16 bases left in between. The CDR3 covers 15 residues. CDR1 is SGDLS and CDR2 is YYNGEE in the germline V gene. This CDR3 is CASSPLRDGTYEQYF. CDR3 nucleotides: TGTGCCAGCAGCCCACTAAGGGACGGCACCTACGAGCAGTACTTC.

The J gene is TRBJ2-1, the V gene TRBV2; 12 bases map to TRBD2. The ends lost 5 bases at V and 7 bases at J; junction bases unmatched: 6. The CDR3 sequence is 15 residues long. CDR1 and CDR2 (germline): SNHLY, FYNNEI. CDR3 DNA sequence: TGTGCCAGCAGTCGGACTAGCGGGGTCTTAAATGAGCAGTTCTTC. Residues: CASSRTSGVLNEQFF.

The V call is TRBV13, the J call TRBJ2-7; possibly TRBD1 for D (6 bases). The CDR3 spans 15 residues. Germline V gene data show CDR1 as PRHDT and CDR2 as FYEKMQ (reference sequence). Deletions cut 0 bases from V and 0 bases from J, with 9 bases between. The DNA for the CDR3 is TGTGCCAGCAGCTTAGGACAGGGATTCTCCTACGAGCAGTACTTC. As protein: CASSLGQGFSYEQYF.

The gene calls are TRBV25-1 and TRBJ1-2; 7 nucleotides agree with TRBD1. The germline gives CDR1 MGHDK, CDR2 SYGVNS. With V trimmed by 4 bases and J by 7 bases, 6 bases remained unmatched. The CDR3 is made up of 13 amino acids. The DNA for the CDR3 is TGTGCCAGCAGTGCAGGGGGTTGGGGTGGCTACACCTTC. Protein: CASSAGGWGGYTF.

CDR3 sequence reads: CASSAKAGTFSYEQYF. CDR3 sequence (DNA): TGCGCCAGCAGCGCGAAAGCAGGGACTTTCTCCTACGAGCAGTACTTC. J is TRBJ2-5 and V is TRBV4-3; a possible D gene is TRBD2 (6 bases). TRBJ2-7 explains the end of the DNA better; the J call may be wrong. The CDR3 covers 16 residues. CDR1 and CDR2 from the germline V gene are LGHNA and YSLEER.

The chain has TRBV12-3 or TRBV12-4 and TRBJ2-3; TRBD1 is a possible D gene (6 bases). V lost 5 bases and J lost 0, with 9 bases in between. The CDR3 is 14 amino acids. The CDR3 coding sequence is TGTGCCAGCAGTCCCGGACAGAGCACAGATACGCAGTATTTT. Protein product: CASSPGQSTDTQYF.

The CDR3 region has the DNA TGTGCCAGCATCCCCGACTATTCTAGCACAGATACGCAGTATTTT. It yields the protein CASIPDYSSTDTQYF. The V and J genes are TRBV2 and TRBJ2-3; the D gene is possibly TRBD2 (5 bases). Germline CDR1 SNHLY, CDR2 FYNNEI. The CDR3 has 15 residues. Deletions cut 7 bases from V and 0 bases from J, with 14 bases between.

This clonotype has only one observation. The chain joins TRBV30 to TRBJ2-5; 9 nucleotides agree with TRBD1. The end of the DNA fits TRBJ2-7 better, so the J call may be wrong. CDR1 and CDR2 (germline): GTSNPN, SVGIG (reference sequence). The CDR3 spans 14 residues. For the CDR3, the DNA is TGTGCCTGGAGTGTTAGGACAGGGGATTACGAGCAGTACTTC. Its protein is CAWSVRTGDYEQYF.

This sequence joins TRBV11-2 and TRBJ2-6; maybe TRBD2 (5 bases). Per the germline V gene, CDR1 is SGHAT and CDR2 is FQNNGV. Trimming pared 4 bases from V and 4 bases from J, leaving 11 bases between. The CDR3 consists of 15 residues. The CDR3 sequence is CASSWERTGANVLTF. The CDR3 DNA is TGTGCCAGCAGCTGGGAGAGGACCGGGGCCAACGTCCTGACTTTC. The full variable domain, completed using reference TRBV11-2 and TRBJ2-6, is EAGVAQSPRYKIIEKRQSVAFWCNPISGHATLYWYQQILGQGPKLLIQFQNNGVVDDSQLPKDRFSAERLKGVDSTLKIQPAKLEDSAVYLCASSWERTGANVLTFGAGSRLTVL.